This T cell receptor beta chain was captured in a study of early T cells in non-severe SARS-CoV-2 infection. Germline V gives CDR1 SEHNR, CDR2 FQNEAQ (reference sequence). The CDR3 totals 11 residues. Trimming at V came to 5 bases and at J to 14 bases, leaving 6 bases not matched to a gene. One entry per CDR3 protein results from TCRdb running MiXCR on the 5' RACE reads. The sample includes tens of thousands of distinct CDR3 sequences, 4% to 5.5% of them seen just once. J is TRBJ2-3 and V is TRBV7-9; 8 nucleotides match TRBD2. Sequenced input: whole blood. The clonotype was recovered from an adult who was a healthcare worker with PCR-confirmed SARS-CoV-2 infection or an uninfected control (not recorded which). This CDR3 reads CASSISGIRYF. As DNA, the CDR3 is TGTGCCAGCAGCATTAGCGGGATTCGGTATTTT.